The table lists the clone carrying this T cell receptor (beta chain) with a few counts. Its antigen is undetermined. The sample belongs to a study of spatial heterogeneity in lung cancer. Study-wide results and limits: Tumor mutation count correlated with how many alpha and beta TCRs expanded intratumorally.

Via MiXCR, TCRdb re-called the 5' RACE reads, giving one row per CDR3 protein. This table holds about 100,000 distinct CDR3 sequences, 3.5% to 5% found once. Specified time point: sample taken at primary tumor resection. Specimen: lung tumor tissue, collected at surgery. This TCR was sampled from a male donor with early-stage non-small cell lung cancer.

CDR3 coding DNA: TGTGCCATCAGTGTCCCAGGGTCGAACACTGAAGCTTTCTTT. Translated, it gives CAISVPGSNTEAFF. This chain uses TRBV10-3 with TRBJ1-1; D might be TRBD1 (5 bases). CDR3 length: 14 residues. Germline-derived CDR1 and CDR2 are ENHRY and SYGVKD. V lost 4 bases and J 1 base, leaving 10 bases between the germline ends.